The 27 T cell receptor beta chains listed next were all sequenced from one sample in a study of post-analysis software for immune sequencing data. Study results and limitations: The study found TRBV5-6, TRBV5-1 and TRBV20-1 among about five TRBV segments more frequent in patients than controls.

No cognate antigen is known for these TCRs. Researchers reported that TCR beta cDNA libraries carried unique molecular identifiers. TCRdb reprocessed the PCR reads with MiXCR, giving one entry per CDR3 protein. This sample has 750,000 to 950,000 distinct CDR3 sequences, with approximately 50% found just once. Sequencing was performed on blood. These receptors all come from a girl between 10 and 17 years old with multiple sclerosis.

This chain joins TRBV2 and TRBJ2-7; tentative D call: TRBD1 (5 bases). The germline gives CDR1 SNHLY, CDR2 FYNNEI. The CDR3 is made up of 13 amino acids. V was trimmed by 5 bases and J by 7 bases, leaving 15 bases between them. The CDR3 region is CASSNRTSREQYF. The CDR3 coding sequence is TGTGCCAGCAGTAACAGGACCTCCCGAGAGCAGTACTTC.

The V and J genes are TRBV7-2 and TRBJ1-2; D gene ambiguous. Deletions cut 1 base from V and 5 bases from J, with 23 bases between. The CDR3 totals 18 residues. Germline loops: CDR1 SGHTA, CDR2 FQGNSA. For the CDR3, the DNA is TGTGCCAGCAGCTTAGTGCAGTCTTCTGCAGGAGGAGGGTATGGCTACACCTTC. Translating it yields CASSLVQSSAGGGYGYTF. The full variable domain, completed using reference TRBV7-2 and TRBJ1-2, is GAGVSQSPSNKVTEKGKDVELRCDPISGHTALYWYRQSLGQGLEFLIYFQGNSAPDKSGLPSDRFSAERTGGSVSTLTIQRTQQEDSAVYLCASSLVQSSAGGGYGYTFGSGTRLTVV.

Only a few counts were recorded for this clonotype. The rearrangement joins TRBV20-1 to TRBJ2-5, with D hard to call. Trimming removed 2 bases from V and 2 bases from J, with 9 bases in between. This CDR3 contains 13 residues. The germline gives CDR1 DFQATT, CDR2 SNEGSKA (reference sequence). Written as DNA, the CDR3 is TGCAGTGCTAGATTGACAAGACAAGAGACCCAGTACTTC. Protein product: CSARLTRQETQYF.

The chain links TRBV7-9 to TRBJ2-7; D gene unclear. V gave up 8 bases and J gave up 1 base, with 9 bases separating them. In germline, CDR1 is SEHNR, CDR2 FQNEAQ (reference sequence). CDR3 size: 12 residues. The CDR3 sequence is CASVDGSYEQYF. The CDR3 nucleotides read TGTGCCAGCGTCGACGGATCCTACGAGCAGTACTTC.

The chain employs TRBV7-8 and TRBJ2-5, with 8 bases identical to TRBD1. V dropped 4 bases and J dropped 0; count of bases not matched to a gene: 7. The CDR3 runs 16 residues. Germline V lookup: CDR1 SGHVS, CDR2 FQNEAQ. The CDR3, as DNA: TGTGCCAGCAGCTATAGGACAGGGAGGCACCAAGAGACCCAGTACTTC. Its translation is CASSYRTGRHQETQYF.

This clonotype was recorded a few times. The chain uses TRBV7-9 and TRBJ2-4, with D perhaps TRBD1 (6 bases). The J call is in doubt because the DNA end fits TRBJ2-7 better. Germline V CDR1 and CDR2: SEHNR, FQNEAQ (reference sequence). This CDR3 region has 15 residues. The CDR3 DNA sequence: TGTGCCAGCAGCATCGACAGGACCTACTCCTACGAGCAGTACTTC. Residues: CASSIDRTYSYEQYF.

This rearrangement joins TRBV12-3 or TRBV12-4 to TRBJ2-7; D not certain. Between the trimmed V and J ends, which lost 5 bases and 7 bases, there was a span of 21 bases. The CDR3 is 15 residues long. CDR3: CASSPRGAPRDEQYF. The CDR3 nucleotides are TGTGCCAGCAGTCCAAGAGGAGCCCCAAGGGATGAGCAGTACTTC.

This clonotype came up a few times. The J gene is TRBJ1-2, the V gene TRBV29-1; D is unresolved. This CDR3 is built from 12 residues. Germline loops: CDR1 SQVTM, CDR2 ANQGSEA. Trimming pared 3 bases from V and 5 bases from J, leaving 10 bases between. The CDR3 region has the DNA TGCAGCGTTGAGTTTAGAGGGTATGGCTACACCTTC. It specifies CSVEFRGYGYTF.

The J gene is TRBJ2-7, the V gene TRBV29-1, with D perhaps TRBD1 or TRBD2 (6 bases each). Germline V gene sequence: CDR1 SQVTM, CDR2 ANQGSEA. V was clipped by 0 bases and J by 5 bases, with 8 bases between them. CDR3 size: 12 residues. The CDR3 DNA sequence: TGCAGCGTTGAAGAGGGGGGCGACGAGCAGTACTTC. Amino acid sequence: CSVEEGGDEQYF.

This clonotype turned up a few times. V usage is TRBV9 and J usage is TRBJ2-1; D is ambiguous. Germline CDR1 reads SGDLS; CDR2 reads YYNGEE. The CDR3 length is 15 residues. With 0 bases removed from V and 3 bases from J, the gap between germline ends came to 10 bases. The CDR3 nucleotides are TGTGCCAGCAGCGTAGGGGTAGACTTCTACAATGAGCAGTTCTTC. It codes for CASSVGVDFYNEQFF.

Here the CDR3 DNA reads TGTGCCAGCAGCTTAGGGGTAGCAAACTATGGCTACACCTTC. It encodes CASSLGVANYGYTF. The genes are TRBV7-2 and TRBJ1-2; D gene ambiguous. This CDR3 contains 14 residues. Germline V gives CDR1 SGHTA, CDR2 FQGNSA. Trimming removed 1 base at V and 2 bases at J, with 8 bases between.

This clonotype has just a few counts. DNA for the CDR3: TGTGCCAGCACGCCTGGTTGGGATGAGACCCAGTACTTC. Translated, it gives CASTPGWDETQYF. This sequence joins TRBV25-1 and TRBJ2-5; D uncertain. Between the trimmed V and J ends, which lost 7 bases and 5 bases, there was a span of 14 bases. The CDR3 runs to 13 residues. Germline assignment: CDR1 MGHDK and CDR2 SYGVNS.

The chain recombines TRBV7-3 with TRBJ2-1, with TRBD1 identical over 8 bases. V dropped 8 bases and J dropped 6; count of bases not matched to a gene: 3. From germline, CDR1 is SGHTA and CDR2 FQGTGA. The CDR3 consists of 12 residues. CDR3 region: CASQGAANEQFF. CDR3 DNA sequence: TGTGCCAGCCAGGGGGCGGCCAATGAGCAGTTCTTC.

The chain employs TRBV5-1 and TRBJ1-2, with TRBD1 identical over 8 bases. This CDR3 comprises 13 residues. J lost 8 bases, V lost 0 bases, and 3 bases had no gene match. CDR1 and CDR2 (germline): SGHRS, YFSETQ. CDR3 coding DNA: TGCGCCAGCAGCTTGGCAGGGGGCAACGGCTACACCTTC. Protein sequence: CASSLAGGNGYTF.

The table lists this clonotype with a few counts. CDR3 sequence (DNA): TGTGCCAGCAGCTCCGGGAATATCCAGTTCTTC. This codes for CASSSGNIQFF. The genes are TRBV12-3 or TRBV12-4 and TRBJ2-1; maybe TRBD2 (5 bases). Trimming removed 6 bases at V and 13 bases at J, with 13 bases between. The CDR3 has 11 residues.

The rearrangement links TRBV6-6 to TRBJ2-5; tentatively, D is TRBD2 (5 bases). This CDR3 comprises 13 residues. The V end was cut by 4 bases, the J end by 5 bases, with 11 bases between. Germline CDR1 is MNHNY and CDR2 is SVGAGI (reference sequence). This CDR3 is CASSFRPGETQYF. The CDR3 DNA sequence: TGTGCCAGCAGTTTCCGACCGGGGGAGACCCAGTACTTC.

CDR3 region: CASSVTAGDRVWGYTF. In DNA, the CDR3 is TGTGCCAGCAGCGTAACGGCAGGGGATCGGGTTTGGGGCTACACCTTC. This rearrangement joins TRBV11-2 to TRBJ1-2; maybe TRBD1 (6 bases). Trimming pared 5 bases from V and 8 bases from J, leaving 24 bases between. The CDR3 runs to 16 residues. Per germline, CDR1 SGHAT and CDR2 FQNNGV.

The genes are TRBV15 and TRBJ2-3, with D perhaps matching TRBD2 (6 bases). V lost 0 bases to trimming and J lost 4 bases, with 14 bases between them. The CDR3 consists of 16 residues. Germline V gene sequence: CDR1 LNHNV, CDR2 YYDKDF (reference sequence). The CDR3 loop is CATSRDYSGPPDTQYF. CDR3 nucleotides: TGTGCCACCAGCAGAGACTATAGCGGACCCCCAGATACGCAGTATTTT.

The V call is TRBV4-1, the J call TRBJ1-2; 11 positions agree with TRBD1. The J segment lost 7 bases and the V segment lost 6 bases, leaving 7 bases of the junction unmatched. Germline V gene data show CDR1 as MGHRA and CDR2 as YSYEKL. The CDR3 sequence is 14 residues long. DNA for the CDR3: TGCGCCAGCAGTCACACAGGGACAGGGGGTGGCTACACCTTC. It yields the protein CASSHTGTGGGYTF.

J is TRBJ2-1 and V is TRBV30; D is perhaps TRBD2 (6 bases). Germline lookup yields CDR1 GTSNPN and CDR2 SVGIG (reference sequence). Trimming shortened V by 3 bases and J by 4 bases, and 10 bases separated the two germline ends. This CDR3 comprises 13 residues. CDR3 residues: CAWSFGGYNEQFF. As DNA, the CDR3 is TGTGCCTGGAGCTTCGGGGGATACAATGAGCAGTTCTTC.

With respect to this clonotype: One end of the junction is discordant with germline, which a read error may explain. This sequence joins TRBV24-1 and TRBJ2-5; the match to TRBD1 covers 7 bases. Per the germline V gene, CDR1 is KGHDR and CDR2 is SFDVKD. The CDR3 consists of 19 residues. CDR3 in amino acids: CATSASLCLTGDNYYEQYF. DNA for the CDR3: TGTGCCACCAGTGCGAGCTTGTGTCTAACAGGGGACAACTATTACGAGCAGTACTTT.

This chain joins TRBV7-2 and TRBJ1-2, with TRBD1 matching over 7 bases. CDR1 is SGHTA, CDR2 FQGNSA, per germline. The junction had 4 bases not matched to a gene; V was cut back by 1 base and J by 5 bases. The CDR3 is made up of 14 amino acids. DNA for the CDR3: TGTGCCAGCAGCTTAGGGACAGGAATATATGGCTACACCTTC. Protein sequence: CASSLGTGIYGYTF.

The CDR3 sequence is CASSSRLAGGISHEQFF. The CDR3 DNA follows: TGTGCCAGCAGTTCCAGACTAGCGGGGGGGATCAGCCATGAGCAGTTCTTC. The chain has TRBV6-5 and TRBJ2-1, with 14 bases that match TRBD2. CDR1 and CDR2 (germline): MNHEY, SVGAGI. The V and J ends lost 4 bases and 8 bases, in that order; junction bases with no gene match: 10. The CDR3 totals 17 residues.

The chain links TRBV3-1 to TRBJ2-1, with 12 nucleotides matching TRBD2. The germline V gene encodes CDR1 LGHDT and CDR2 YNNKEL (reference sequence). The length of the CDR3 is 15 residues. V lost 3 bases and J lost 10; bases outside the gene matches: 7. CDR3 residues: CASSQPTSGRAEQFF. The CDR3 DNA sequence: TGTGCCAGCAGCCAGCCGACTAGCGGGAGAGCCGAGCAGTTCTTC.

The rearrangement joins TRBV7-9 to TRBJ1-2; TRBD1 aligns across 7 bases. CDR3 length: 16 amino acids. CDR1 and CDR2 (germline): SEHNR, FQNEAQ (reference sequence). J was trimmed by 0 bases and V by 5 bases; bases with no gene match: 9. CDR3 bases: TGTGCCAGCAGCCCGGAGGGGGCCCGTTCTAACTATGGCTACACCTTC. Translated: CASSPEGARSNYGYTF.

V usage is TRBV5-1 and J usage is TRBJ2-1; 14 nucleotides align to TRBD2. With 5 bases clipped from V and 5 bases from J, the junction kept 6 bases outside the gene matches. The CDR3 runs 16 residues. Germline CDR1 reads SGHRS; CDR2 reads YFSETQ. CDR3 amino acids: CASRGLAGEDHNEQFF. The DNA of the CDR3 is TGCGCCAGCAGGGGACTAGCGGGAGAAGATCACAATGAGCAGTTCTTC.

In its sample, this clonotype was seen a few times. The J gene is TRBJ2-7, the V gene TRBV29-1, with D perhaps matching TRBD2 (6 bases). The CDR3 has 14 residues. With 6 bases removed from V and 5 bases from J, the gap between germline ends came to 20 bases. The germline V gene encodes CDR1 SQVTM and CDR2 ANQGSEA. In DNA form, the CDR3 reads TGCAGCGTCTCCGGGAGATACAGGTCGGACGAGCAGTACTTC. Its translation is CSVSGRYRSDEQYF.